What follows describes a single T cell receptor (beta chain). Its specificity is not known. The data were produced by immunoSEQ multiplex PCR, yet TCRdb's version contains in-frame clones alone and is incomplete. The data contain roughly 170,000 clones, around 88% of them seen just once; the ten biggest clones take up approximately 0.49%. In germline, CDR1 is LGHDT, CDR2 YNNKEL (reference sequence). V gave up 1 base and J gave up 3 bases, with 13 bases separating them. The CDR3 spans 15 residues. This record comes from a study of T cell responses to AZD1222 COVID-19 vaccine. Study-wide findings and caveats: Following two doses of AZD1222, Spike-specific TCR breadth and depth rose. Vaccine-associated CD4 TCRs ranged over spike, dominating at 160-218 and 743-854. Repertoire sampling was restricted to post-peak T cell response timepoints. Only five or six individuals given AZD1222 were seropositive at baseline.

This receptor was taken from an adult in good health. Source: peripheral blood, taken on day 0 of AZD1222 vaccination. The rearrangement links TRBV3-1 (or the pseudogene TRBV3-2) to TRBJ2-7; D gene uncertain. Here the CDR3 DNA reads TGTGCCAGCAGCCAAGCATCGAGCCTGAACTACGAGCAGTACTTC. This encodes CASSQASSLNYEQYF.